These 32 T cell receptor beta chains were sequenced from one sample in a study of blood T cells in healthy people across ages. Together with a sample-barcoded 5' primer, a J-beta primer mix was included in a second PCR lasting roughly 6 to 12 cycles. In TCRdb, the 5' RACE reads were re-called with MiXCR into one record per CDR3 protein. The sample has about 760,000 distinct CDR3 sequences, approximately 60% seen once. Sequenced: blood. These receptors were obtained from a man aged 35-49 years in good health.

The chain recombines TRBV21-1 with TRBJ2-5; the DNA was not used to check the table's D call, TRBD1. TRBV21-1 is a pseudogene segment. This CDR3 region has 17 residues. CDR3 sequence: CASSKGPLQGTQETQYF. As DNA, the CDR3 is TGTGCCAGCAGCAAAGGACCTCTCCAGGGAACCCAAGAGACCCAGTACTTC.

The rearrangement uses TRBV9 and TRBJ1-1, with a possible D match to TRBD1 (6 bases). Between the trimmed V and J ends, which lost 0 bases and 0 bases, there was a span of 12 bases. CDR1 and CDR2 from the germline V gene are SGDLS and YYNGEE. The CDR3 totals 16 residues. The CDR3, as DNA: TGTGCCAGCAGCGTAGACCCAGGGGTGATGAACACTGAAGCTTTCTTT. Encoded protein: CASSVDPGVMNTEAFF.

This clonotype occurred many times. The CDR3 sequence: CSARWRPNSYNEQFF. The CDR3 bases are TGCAGTGCTAGATGGAGGCCGAACTCCTACAATGAGCAGTTCTTC. The chain carries TRBV20-1 and TRBJ2-1; weak D call: TRBD2 (5 bases). Germline loops: CDR1 DFQATT, CDR2 SNEGSKA (reference sequence). Trimming left V 2 bases short and J 0 bases short, with 11 bases between. This CDR3 has 15 residues.

CDR3 DNA sequence: TGTGCCAGCAGCGCACCGACAGGGATAGGGACCCAGTACTTC. Its translation: CASSAPTGIGTQYF. This sequence joins TRBV11-2 and TRBJ2-5; TRBD1 matches 7 bases. The CDR3 has 14 residues. Germline assignment: CDR1 SGHAT and CDR2 FQNNGV. V trimming: 5 bases; J trimming: 7 bases; junction bases outside the gene matches: 10.

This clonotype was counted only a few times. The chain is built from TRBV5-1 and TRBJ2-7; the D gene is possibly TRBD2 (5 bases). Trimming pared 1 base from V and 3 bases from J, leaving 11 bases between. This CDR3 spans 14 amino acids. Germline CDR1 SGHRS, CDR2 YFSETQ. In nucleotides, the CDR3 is TGCGCCAGCAGCTTGCTTTCCGGGAACTACGAGCAGTACTTC. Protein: CASSLLSGNYEQYF.

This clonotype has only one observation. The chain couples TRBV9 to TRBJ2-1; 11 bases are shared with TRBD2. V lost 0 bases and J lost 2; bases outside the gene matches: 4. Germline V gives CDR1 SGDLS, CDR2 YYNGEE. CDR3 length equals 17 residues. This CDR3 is CASSVEGLAEPYNEQFF. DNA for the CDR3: TGTGCCAGCAGCGTAGAGGGACTAGCGGAGCCCTACAATGAGCAGTTCTTC.

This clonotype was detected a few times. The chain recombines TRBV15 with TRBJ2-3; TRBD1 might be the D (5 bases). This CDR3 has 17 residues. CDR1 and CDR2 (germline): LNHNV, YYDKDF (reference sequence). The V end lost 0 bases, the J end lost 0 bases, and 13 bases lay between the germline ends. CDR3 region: CATSREIIQASTDTQYF. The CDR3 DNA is TGTGCCACCAGCAGAGAAATAATACAGGCTAGCACAGATACGCAGTATTTT.

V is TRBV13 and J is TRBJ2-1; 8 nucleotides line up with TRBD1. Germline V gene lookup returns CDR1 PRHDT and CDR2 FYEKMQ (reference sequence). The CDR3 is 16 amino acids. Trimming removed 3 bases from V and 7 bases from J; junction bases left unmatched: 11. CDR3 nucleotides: TGTGCCAGCAGCTTTGGCACAGGGGGATTCGGGAATGAGCAGTTCTTC. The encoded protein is CASSFGTGGFGNEQFF. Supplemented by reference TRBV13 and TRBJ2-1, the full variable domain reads AAGVIQSPRHLIKEKRETATLKCYPIPRHDTVYWYQQGPGQDPQFLISFYEKMQSDKGSIPDRFSAQQFSDYHSELNMSSLELGDSALYFCASSFGTGGFGNEQFFGPGTRLTVL.

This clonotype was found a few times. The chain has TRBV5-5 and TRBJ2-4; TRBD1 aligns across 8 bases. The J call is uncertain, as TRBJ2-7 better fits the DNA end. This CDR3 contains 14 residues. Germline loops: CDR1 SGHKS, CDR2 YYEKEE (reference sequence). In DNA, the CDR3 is TGTGCCAGCAGCTCCGGGACAGGCGACTACGAGCAGTACTTC. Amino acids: CASSSGTGDYEQYF.

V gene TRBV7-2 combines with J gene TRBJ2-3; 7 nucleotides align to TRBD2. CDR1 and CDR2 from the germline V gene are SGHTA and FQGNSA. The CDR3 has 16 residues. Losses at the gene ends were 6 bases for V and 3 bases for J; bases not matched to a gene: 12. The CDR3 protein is CASRPTLAEGTDTQYF. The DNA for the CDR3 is TGTGCCAGCAGACCAACTCTAGCGGAGGGGACAGATACGCAGTATTTT.

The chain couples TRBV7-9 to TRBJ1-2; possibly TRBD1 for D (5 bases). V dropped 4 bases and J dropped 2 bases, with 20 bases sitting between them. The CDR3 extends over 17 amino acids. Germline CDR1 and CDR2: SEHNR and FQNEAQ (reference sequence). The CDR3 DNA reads TGTGCCAGCAGCTGGACGCGGGACTCAATAGCCAACTATGGCTACACCTTC. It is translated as CASSWTRDSIANYGYTF.

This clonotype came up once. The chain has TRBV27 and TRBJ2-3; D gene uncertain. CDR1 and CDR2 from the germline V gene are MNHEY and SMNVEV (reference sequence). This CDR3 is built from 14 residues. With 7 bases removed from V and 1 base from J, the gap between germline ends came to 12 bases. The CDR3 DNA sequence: TGTGCCAGCATGGACGGGCTGCGCACAGATACGCAGTATTTT. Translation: CASMDGLRTDTQYF.

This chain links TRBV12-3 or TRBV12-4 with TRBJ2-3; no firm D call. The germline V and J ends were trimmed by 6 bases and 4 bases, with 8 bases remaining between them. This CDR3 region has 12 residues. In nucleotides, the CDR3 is TGTGCCAGCAGATTAAGAGCAGATACGCAGTATTTT. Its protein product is CASRLRADTQYF.

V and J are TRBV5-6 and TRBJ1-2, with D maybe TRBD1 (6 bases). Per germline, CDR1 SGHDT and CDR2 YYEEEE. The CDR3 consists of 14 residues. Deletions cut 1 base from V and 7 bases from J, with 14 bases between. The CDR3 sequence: CASSLKGEGFGYTF. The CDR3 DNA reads TGTGCCAGCAGCTTGAAGGGGGAAGGTTTTGGCTACACCTTC. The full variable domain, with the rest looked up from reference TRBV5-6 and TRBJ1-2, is DAGVTQSPTHLIKTRGQQVTLRCSPKSGHDTVSWYQQALGQGPQFIFQYYEEEERQRGNFPDRFSGHQFPNYSSELNVNALLLGDSALYLCASSLKGEGFGYTFGSGTRLTVV.

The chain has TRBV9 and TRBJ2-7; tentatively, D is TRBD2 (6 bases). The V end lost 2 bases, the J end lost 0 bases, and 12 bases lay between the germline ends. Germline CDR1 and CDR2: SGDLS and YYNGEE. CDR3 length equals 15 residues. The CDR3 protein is CASSVGGTSSYEQYF. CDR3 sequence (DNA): TGTGCCAGCAGCGTGGGGGGAACTAGCTCCTACGAGCAGTACTTC.

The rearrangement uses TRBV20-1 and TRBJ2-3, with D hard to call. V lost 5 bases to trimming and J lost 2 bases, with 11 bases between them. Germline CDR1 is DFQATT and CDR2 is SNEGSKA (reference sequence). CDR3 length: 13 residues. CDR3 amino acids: CSASVVVTDTQYF. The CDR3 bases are TGCAGTGCTTCGGTTGTGGTCACAGATACGCAGTATTTT.

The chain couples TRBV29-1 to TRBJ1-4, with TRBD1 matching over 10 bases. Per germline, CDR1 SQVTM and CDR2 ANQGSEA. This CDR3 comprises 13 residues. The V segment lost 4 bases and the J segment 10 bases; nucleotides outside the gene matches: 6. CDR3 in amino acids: CSVGGTGAGKLFF. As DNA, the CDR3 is TGCAGCGTTGGGGGGACAGGGGCCGGAAAACTGTTTTTT.

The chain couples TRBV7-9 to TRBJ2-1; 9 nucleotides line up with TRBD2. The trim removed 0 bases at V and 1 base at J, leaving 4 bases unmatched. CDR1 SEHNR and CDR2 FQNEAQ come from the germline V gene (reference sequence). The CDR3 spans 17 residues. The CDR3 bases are TGTGCCAGCAGCTTAGCGAAAGCGGGGGGTTCCTACAATGAGCAGTTCTTC. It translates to CASSLAKAGGSYNEQFF.

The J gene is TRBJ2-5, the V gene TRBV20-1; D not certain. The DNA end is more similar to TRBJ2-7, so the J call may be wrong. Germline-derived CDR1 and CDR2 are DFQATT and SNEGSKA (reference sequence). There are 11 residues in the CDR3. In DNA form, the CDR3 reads TGCAGTGCTATTCCATCCTACGAGCAGTACTTC. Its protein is CSAIPSYEQYF.

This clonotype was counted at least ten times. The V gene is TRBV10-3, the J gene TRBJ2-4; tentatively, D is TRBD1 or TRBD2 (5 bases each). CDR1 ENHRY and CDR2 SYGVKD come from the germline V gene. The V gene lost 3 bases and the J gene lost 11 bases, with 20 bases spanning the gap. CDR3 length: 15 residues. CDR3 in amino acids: CAISDRGPDPLVQYF. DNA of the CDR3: TGTGCCATCAGTGATCGGGGACCAGACCCGTTGGTTCAGTACTTC.

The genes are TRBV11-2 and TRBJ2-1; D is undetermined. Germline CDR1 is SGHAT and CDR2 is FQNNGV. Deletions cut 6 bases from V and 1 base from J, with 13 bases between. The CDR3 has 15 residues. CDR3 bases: TGTGCCAGCAGTTCGGGTTGGTTGTCCTACAATGAGCAGTTCTTC. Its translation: CASSSGWLSYNEQFF.

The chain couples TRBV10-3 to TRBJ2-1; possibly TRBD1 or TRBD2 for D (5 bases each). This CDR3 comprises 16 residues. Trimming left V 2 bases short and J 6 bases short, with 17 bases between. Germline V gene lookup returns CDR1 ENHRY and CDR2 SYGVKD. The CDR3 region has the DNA TGTGCCATCAGTGAGGGATGGGGACCTCAGCCCAATGAGCAGTTCTTC. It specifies CAISEGWGPQPNEQFF.

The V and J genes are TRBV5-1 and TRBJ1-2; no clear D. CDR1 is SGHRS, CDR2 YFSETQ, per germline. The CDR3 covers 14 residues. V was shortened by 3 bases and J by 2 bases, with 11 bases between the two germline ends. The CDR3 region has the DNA TGCGCCAGCAGCTGGACGGACGCGAACTATGGCTACACCTTC. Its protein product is CASSWTDANYGYTF.

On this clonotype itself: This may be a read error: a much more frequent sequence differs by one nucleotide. The CDR3 here is CASSHGPAAYEAFF. The CDR3, as DNA: TGTGCCAGCAGCCACGGCCCGGCGGCCTATGAAGCTTTCTTT. V gene TRBV3-1 combines with J gene TRBJ1-1; D is uncertain. This CDR3 comprises 14 residues. Deletions cut 3 bases from V and 7 bases from J, with 15 bases between. Germline V gene data show CDR1 as LGHDT and CDR2 as YNNKEL (reference sequence).

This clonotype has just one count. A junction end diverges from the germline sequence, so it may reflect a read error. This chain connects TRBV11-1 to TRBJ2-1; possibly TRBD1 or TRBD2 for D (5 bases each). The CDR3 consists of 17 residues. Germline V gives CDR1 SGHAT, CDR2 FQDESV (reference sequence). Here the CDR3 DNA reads TGTGCCAGCGGCTTACGACGGAGGAGGACACACGATGAGGAGCAGTTCTTC. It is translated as CASGLRRRRTHDEEQFF.

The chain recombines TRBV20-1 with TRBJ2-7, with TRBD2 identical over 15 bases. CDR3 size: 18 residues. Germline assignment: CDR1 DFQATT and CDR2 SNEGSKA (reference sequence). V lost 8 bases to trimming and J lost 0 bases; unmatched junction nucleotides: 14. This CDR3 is CSLMVGTSGGPSSYEQYF. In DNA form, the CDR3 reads TGCAGTCTAATGGTCGGGACTAGCGGGGGGCCCAGCTCCTACGAGCAGTACTTC.

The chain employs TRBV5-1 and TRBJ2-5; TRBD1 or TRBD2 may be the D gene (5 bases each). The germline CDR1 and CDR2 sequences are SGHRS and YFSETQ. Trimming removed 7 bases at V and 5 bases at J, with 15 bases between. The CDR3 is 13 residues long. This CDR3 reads CASCVGGTETQYF. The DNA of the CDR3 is TGCGCCAGCTGCGTAGGTGGGACGGAGACCCAGTACTTC. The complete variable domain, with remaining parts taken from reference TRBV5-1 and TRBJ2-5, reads KAGVTQTPRYLIKTRGQQVTLSCSPISGHRSVSWYQQTPGQGLQFLFEYFSETQRNKGNFPGRFSGRQFSNSRSEMNVSTLELGDSALYLCASCVGGTETQYFGPGTRLLVL.

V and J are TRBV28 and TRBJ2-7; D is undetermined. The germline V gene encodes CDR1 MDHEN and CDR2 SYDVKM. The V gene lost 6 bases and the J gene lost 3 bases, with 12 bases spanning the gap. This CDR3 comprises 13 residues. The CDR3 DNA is TGTGCCAGCAGAAGCAGTGGAATCTACGAGCAGTACTTC. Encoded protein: CASRSSGIYEQYF.

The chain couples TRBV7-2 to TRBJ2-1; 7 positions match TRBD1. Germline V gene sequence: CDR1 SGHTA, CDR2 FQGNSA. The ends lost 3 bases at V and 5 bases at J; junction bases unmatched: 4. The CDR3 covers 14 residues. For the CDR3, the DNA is TGTGCCAGCAGCTTTCCCGGACAGGACAATGAGCAGTTCTTC. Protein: CASSFPGQDNEQFF.

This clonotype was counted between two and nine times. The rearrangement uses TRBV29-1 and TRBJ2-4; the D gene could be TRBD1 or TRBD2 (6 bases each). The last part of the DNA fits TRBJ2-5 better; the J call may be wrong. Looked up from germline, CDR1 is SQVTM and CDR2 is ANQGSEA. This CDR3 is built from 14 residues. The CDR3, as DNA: TGCAGCGTTGAAGCTTGGGGGGCCGGAGAGACCCAGTACTTC. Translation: CSVEAWGAGETQYF.

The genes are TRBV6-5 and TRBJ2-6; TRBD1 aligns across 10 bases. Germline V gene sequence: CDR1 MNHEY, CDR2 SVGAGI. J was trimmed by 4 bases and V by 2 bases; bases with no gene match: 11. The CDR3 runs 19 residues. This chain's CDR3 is CASSYSTGTGARGANVLTF. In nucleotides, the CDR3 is TGTGCCAGCAGTTACAGCACCGGGACAGGGGCAAGGGGGGCCAACGTCCTGACTTTC.

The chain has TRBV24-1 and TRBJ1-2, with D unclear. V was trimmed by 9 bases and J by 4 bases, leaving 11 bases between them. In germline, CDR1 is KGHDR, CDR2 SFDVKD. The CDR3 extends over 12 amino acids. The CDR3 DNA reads TGTGCCACCCAGAACGCTTTCTATGGCTACACCTTC. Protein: CATQNAFYGYTF.